Below, 9 T cell receptor beta chains from the same sample are listed, as sequenced in a study of molecular identifiers for immune sequencing clone quantification. TCRdb redid the calling of the PCR reads with MiXCR, one entry per CDR3 protein. This table holds 600,000 to 650,000 distinct CDR3 sequences, approximately 20% found once. Material for sequencing was naive CD8+ T cells from blood, with Jurkat cell RNA spiked in. Subset reported: FACS-sorted CD8+CD4-CCR7+CD45RA+ naive T cells. All receptors come from a human donor in good health. Some libraries in this study had Jurkat cell RNA spiked in.

This clonotype was seen ten or more times. The genes are TRBV5-6 and TRBJ1-3, with D unclear. This CDR3 is built from 15 residues. Germline CDR1 SGHDT, CDR2 YYEEEE. The V gene lost 4 bases and the J gene lost 6 bases, with 17 bases spanning the gap. The CDR3 region is CASSLMRGQPNTIYF. DNA for the CDR3: TGTGCCAGCAGCCTGATGCGCGGGCAGCCAAACACCATATATTTT.

As concerns this clonotype: Being one base from a much bigger clone, this may be a read error. J is TRBJ1-2 and V is TRBV29-1; D gene ambiguous. CDR1 is SQVTM, CDR2 ANQGSEA, per germline. Trimming took off 6 bases at V and 10 bases at J, with 18 bases between the two ends. This CDR3 is 12 amino acids long. The CDR3 sequence: CSVVEGNGAYTF. Written as DNA, the CDR3 is TGCAGCGTCGTCGAGGGCAACGGAGCCTACACCTTC.

This clonotype was seen more than once but under ten times. The rearrangement uses TRBV4-3 and TRBJ2-1; 12 bases match TRBD2. The CDR3 runs to 18 residues. V dropped 0 bases and J dropped 2; count of bases not matched to a gene: 5. Germline lookup yields CDR1 LGHNA and CDR2 YSLEER. The CDR3 protein is CASSQDFTSGGTYNEQFF. The CDR3 DNA is TGCGCCAGCAGCCAAGATTTTACTAGCGGGGGGACCTACAATGAGCAGTTCTTC.

This clonotype was seen repeatedly, ten times or more. The chain recombines TRBV7-6 with TRBJ2-1; the match to TRBD2 covers 7 bases. CDR1 SGHVS and CDR2 FNYEAQ come from the germline V gene. The CDR3 runs 18 residues. Losses at the gene ends were 0 bases for V and 4 bases for J; bases not matched to a gene: 12. In DNA form, the CDR3 reads TGTGCCAGCAGCTTAGCGGGCCCTCTAGCGGAACTATACAATGAGCAGTTCTTC. Translated: CASSLAGPLAELYNEQFF.

This CDR3 is CSAREGLRGLSTDTQYF. The CDR3, as DNA: TGCAGTGCTAGAGAGGGGTTACGGGGGCTGAGCACAGATACGCAGTATTTT. This chain links TRBV20-1 with TRBJ2-3; D assignment may be TRBD1 or TRBD2 (6 bases each). Germline V gene data show CDR1 as DFQATT and CDR2 as SNEGSKA (reference sequence). The V end was cut by 0 bases, the J end by 0 bases, with 16 bases between. This CDR3 comprises 17 residues.

This clonotype was recorded many times. At one of its ends the junction is not consistent with the germline gene, which may arise from a read error. The V and J genes are TRBV6-5 and TRBJ2-3; 7 bases map to TRBD1. Germline loops: CDR1 MNHEY, CDR2 SVGAGI. The CDR3 totals 13 residues. The DNA of the CDR3 is TGTGCCAGCAGTTACTCCTCCCTCCAACAGGGGCATTTT. This sequence encodes CASSYSSLQQGHF.

This sequence joins TRBV9 and TRBJ2-3, with D possibly TRBD2 on 7 matching bases. This CDR3 comprises 14 residues. V was shortened by 4 bases and J by 4 bases, with 13 bases between the two germline ends. Germline V gene data show CDR1 as SGDLS and CDR2 as YYNGEE. As DNA, the CDR3 is TGTGCCAGCAGCACAGGGAGGGGAGCAGATACGCAGTATTTT. Translated, it gives CASSTGRGADTQYF. Full variable domain (outside the CDR3, taken from reference TRBV9 and TRBJ2-3): DSGVTQTPKHLITATGQRVTLRCSPRSGDLSVYWYQQSLDQGLQFLIQYYNGEERAKGNILERFSAQQFPDLHSELNLSSLELGDSALYFCASSTGRGADTQYFGPGTRLTVL.

With regard to this clonotype: One base away lies a much larger clone, so this may be a sequencing read error. V and J are TRBV5-6 and TRBJ2-5, with a tentative D call TRBD1 (5 bases). The V gene's germline CDR1 is SGHDT and CDR2 YYEEEE. The CDR3 is 14 residues long. This CDR3 reads CASSLKTDGLPQHF. CDR3 in DNA: TGTGCCAGCAGCTTGAAGACAGACGGGTTGCCCCAGCACTTC.

In this sample, this clonotype turned up a few times. The chain is built from TRBV9 and TRBJ2-3; tentatively, D is TRBD1 (6 bases). The CDR3 runs 17 residues. Germline CDR1 SGDLS, CDR2 YYNGEE. V was trimmed by 4 bases and J by 2 bases, leaving 20 bases between them. This chain's CDR3 is CASSNLPGQQNTDTQYF. CDR3 nucleotides: TGTGCCAGCAGCAACCTCCCCGGACAGCAAAACACAGATACGCAGTATTTT. The full variable domain, completed using reference TRBV9 and TRBJ2-3, is DSGVTQTPKHLITATGQRVTLRCSPRSGDLSVYWYQQSLDQGLQFLIQYYNGEERAKGNILERFSAQQFPDLHSELNLSSLELGDSALYFCASSNLPGQQNTDTQYFGPGTRLTVL.